Sequencing of this T cell receptor (beta chain) was carried out in a study of blood T cell repertoires in COVID-19. Germline CDR1 reads LNHDA; CDR2 reads SQIVND (reference sequence). Trimming cost V 7 bases and J 0 bases; bases outside gene matches: 9. This CDR3 is 17 amino acids long. Assay: immunoSEQ multiplex PCR; the TCRdb copy retains only in-frame clones and omits some. Among some 190,000 clones listed, 75% to 85% were seen once. This TCR was sampled from a man between 25 and 39 years old with acute COVID-19. The chain has TRBV19 and TRBJ2-6; 7 nucleotides line up with TRBD1. The sequenced sample was PBMCs or T cells enriched from blood (not recorded which). The CDR3 region is CASTPPGQPSGANVLTF. CDR3 bases: TGTGCCAGTACCCCACCGGGACAGCCCTCTGGGGCCAACGTCCTGACTTTC.